The T cell receptor (beta chain) under discussion was sequenced for a study of control samples from healthy donors and cancer patients. Germline CDR1 reads SGDLS; CDR2 reads YYNGEE. Trimming cost V 2 bases and J 0 bases, with 14 bases left between them. This CDR3 comprises 16 residues. The data were produced by immunoSEQ multiplex PCR, yet TCRdb's version contains in-frame clones alone and is incomplete. In the table there are around 160,000 clones, roughly 93% of which are singletons. V gene TRBV9 combines with J gene TRBJ1-1; possibly TRBD1 for D (6 bases). This TCR came from a man aged 18 to 30 in good health. Sequencing was done on a sample of blood. As DNA, the CDR3 is TGTGCCAGCAGCGTGGGTACAGGGTCCCTGAACACTGAAGCTTTCTTT. This codes for CASSVGTGSLNTEAFF.